The sequence of this T cell receptor beta chain was determined in a study of control samples from healthy donors and cancer patients. The data were produced by immunoSEQ multiplex PCR, yet TCRdb's version contains in-frame clones alone and is incomplete. Of about 120,000 clones in the sample, more than 80% were seen once. V dropped 2 bases and J dropped 7 bases, with 16 bases sitting between them. The CDR3 totals 15 residues. Germline lookup yields CDR1 SGHRS and CDR2 YFSETQ. Sequencing was carried out using blood. This sequence joins TRBV5-1 and TRBJ2-4; tentatively, D is TRBD1 (6 bases). The sequence was obtained from a man aged 50 to 60 in good health. The CDR3 is CASSLSGETVNIQYF. In nucleotides, the CDR3 is TGCGCCAGCAGCTTATCAGGGGAAACAGTGAACATTCAGTACTTC.